This section outlines one TCR beta chain sequence together with its context. The patients had localized lung adenocarcinoma, a non-small cell subtype. Each CDR3 protein is one row after TCRdb ran MiXCR on the PCR reads. The repertoire holds tens of thousands of distinct CDR3 sequences, with about 54% as singletons. These data are taken from a study of CD4 and CD8 cells across lung adenocarcinoma regions. Sequenced: CD8+ T cells from the center of a lung tumor. The receptor comes from a female donor with lung adenocarcinoma. The CD4 and CD8 labels of this study may be unreliable.

CDR3 in amino acids: CAGNGGGEGETQYF. In DNA, the CDR3 is TGTGCGGGGAACGGGGGCGGAGAGGGAGAGACTCAGTACTTC. The V gene is TRBV10-3, the J gene TRBJ2-1; tentatively, D is TRBD1 or TRBD2 (6 bases each). The DNA end favors TRBJ2-4, so the J call may be wrong. The CDR3 is made up of 14 amino acids. CDR1 and CDR2 (germline): ENHRY, SYGVKD.